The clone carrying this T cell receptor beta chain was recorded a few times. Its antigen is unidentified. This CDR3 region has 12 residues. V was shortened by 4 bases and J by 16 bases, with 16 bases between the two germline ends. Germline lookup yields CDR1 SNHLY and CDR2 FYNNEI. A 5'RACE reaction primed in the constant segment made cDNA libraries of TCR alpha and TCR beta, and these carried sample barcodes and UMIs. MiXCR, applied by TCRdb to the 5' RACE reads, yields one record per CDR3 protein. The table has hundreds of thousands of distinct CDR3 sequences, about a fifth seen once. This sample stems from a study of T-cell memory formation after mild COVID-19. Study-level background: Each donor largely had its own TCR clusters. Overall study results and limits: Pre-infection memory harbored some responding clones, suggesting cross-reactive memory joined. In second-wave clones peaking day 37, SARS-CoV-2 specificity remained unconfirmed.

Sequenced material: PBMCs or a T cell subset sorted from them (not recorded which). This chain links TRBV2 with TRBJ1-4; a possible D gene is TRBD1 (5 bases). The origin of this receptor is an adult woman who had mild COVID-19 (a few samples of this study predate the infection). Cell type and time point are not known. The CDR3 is CASSVQRGRPFF. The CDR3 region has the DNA TGTGCCAGCAGTGTACAAAGGGGACGTCCGTTTTTT.